The clone carrying this TCR beta chain was counted between two and nine times. The data were taken from a study of OX40 agonist ivuxolimab in advanced cancers. Per germline, CDR1 MNHEY and CDR2 SMNVEV (reference sequence). The CDR3 sequence is 14 residues long. With 4 bases removed from V and 9 bases from J, the gap between germline ends came to 16 bases. Produced via immunoSEQ multiplex PCR; TCRdb's table is partial and in-frame only. The data contain tens of thousands of clones, around 80% of them seen just once; the ten biggest clones take up approximately 20%. The chain links TRBV27 to TRBJ2-1; no reliable D call. The origin of this receptor is an adult with an advanced solid tumor such as melanoma, head and neck, liver or kidney cancer. The sequenced sample was CD4+ or CD8+ T cells sorted from blood, obtained in a trial of the OX40 agonist ivuxolimab. CDR3 in amino acids: CASSYSLMFGEQFF. In DNA form, the CDR3 reads TGTGCCAGCAGTTACTCTTTGATGTTCGGTGAGCAGTTCTTC.